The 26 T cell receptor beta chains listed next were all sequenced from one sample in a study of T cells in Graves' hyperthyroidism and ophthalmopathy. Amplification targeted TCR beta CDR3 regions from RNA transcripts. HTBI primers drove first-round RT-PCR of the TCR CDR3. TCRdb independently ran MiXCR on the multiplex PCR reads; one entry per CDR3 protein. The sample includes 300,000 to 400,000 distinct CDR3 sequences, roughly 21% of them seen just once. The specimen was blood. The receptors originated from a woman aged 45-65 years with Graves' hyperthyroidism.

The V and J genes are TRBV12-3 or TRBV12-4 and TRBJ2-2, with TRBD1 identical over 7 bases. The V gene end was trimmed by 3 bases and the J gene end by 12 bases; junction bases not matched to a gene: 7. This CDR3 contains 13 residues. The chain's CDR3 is CASSLRTGDQLFF. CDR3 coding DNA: TGTGCCAGCAGTTTGAGAACAGGGGATCAGCTGTTTTTT.

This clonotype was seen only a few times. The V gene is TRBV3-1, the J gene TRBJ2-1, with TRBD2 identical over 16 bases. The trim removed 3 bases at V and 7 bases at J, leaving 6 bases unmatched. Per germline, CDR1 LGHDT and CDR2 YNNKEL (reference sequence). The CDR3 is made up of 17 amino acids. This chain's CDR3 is CASSHPGLAGGGNEQFF. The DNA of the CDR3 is TGTGCCAGCAGCCACCCGGGACTAGCGGGAGGGGGAAATGAGCAGTTCTTC.

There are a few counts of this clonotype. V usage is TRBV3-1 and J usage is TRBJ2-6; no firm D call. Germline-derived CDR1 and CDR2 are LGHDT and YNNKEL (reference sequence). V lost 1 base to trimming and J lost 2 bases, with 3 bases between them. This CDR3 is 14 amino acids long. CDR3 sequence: CASSQGTGANVLTF. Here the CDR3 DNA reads TGTGCCAGCAGCCAAGGGACTGGGGCCAACGTCCTGACTTTC. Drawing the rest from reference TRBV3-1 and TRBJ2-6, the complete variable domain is DTAVSQTPKYLVTQMGNDKSIKCEQNLGHDTMYWYKQDSKKFLKIMFSYNNKELIINETVPNRFSPKSPDKAHLNLHINSLELGDSAVYFCASSQGTGANVLTFGAGSRLTVL.

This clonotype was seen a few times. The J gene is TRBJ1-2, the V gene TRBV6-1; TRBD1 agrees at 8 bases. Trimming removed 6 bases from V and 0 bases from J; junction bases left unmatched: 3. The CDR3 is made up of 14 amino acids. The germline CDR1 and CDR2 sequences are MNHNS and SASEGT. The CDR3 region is CASRLDRANYGYTF. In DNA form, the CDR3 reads TGTGCCAGCAGGTTGGACAGGGCTAACTATGGCTACACCTTC.

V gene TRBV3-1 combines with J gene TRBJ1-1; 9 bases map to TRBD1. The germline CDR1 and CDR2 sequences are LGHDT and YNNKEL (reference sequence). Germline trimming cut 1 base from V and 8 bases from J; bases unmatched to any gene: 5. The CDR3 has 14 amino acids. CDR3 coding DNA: TGTGCCAGCAGCCAAGCGGGACAGGGAACCGAAGCTTTCTTT. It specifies CASSQAGQGTEAFF.

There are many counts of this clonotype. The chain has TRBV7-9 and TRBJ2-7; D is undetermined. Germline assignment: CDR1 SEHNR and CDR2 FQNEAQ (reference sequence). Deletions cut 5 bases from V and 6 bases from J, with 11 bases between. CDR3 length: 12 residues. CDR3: CASSPSLGEQYF. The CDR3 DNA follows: TGTGCCAGCAGCCCTTCCCTAGGCGAGCAGTACTTC.

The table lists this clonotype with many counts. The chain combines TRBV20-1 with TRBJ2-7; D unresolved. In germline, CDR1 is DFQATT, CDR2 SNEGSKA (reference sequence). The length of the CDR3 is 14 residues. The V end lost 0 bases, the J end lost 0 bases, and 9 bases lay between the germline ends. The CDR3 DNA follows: TGCAGTGCTAGAGATGGCCATAGCTCCTACGAGCAGTACTTC. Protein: CSARDGHSSYEQYF.

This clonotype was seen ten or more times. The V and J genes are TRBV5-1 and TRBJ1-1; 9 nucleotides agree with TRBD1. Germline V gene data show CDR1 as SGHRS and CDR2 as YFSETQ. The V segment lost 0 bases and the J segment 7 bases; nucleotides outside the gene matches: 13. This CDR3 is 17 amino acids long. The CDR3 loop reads CASSLGPTGTGFREAFF. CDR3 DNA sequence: TGCGCCAGCAGCTTGGGCCCGACCGGGACAGGGTTTCGTGAAGCTTTCTTT.

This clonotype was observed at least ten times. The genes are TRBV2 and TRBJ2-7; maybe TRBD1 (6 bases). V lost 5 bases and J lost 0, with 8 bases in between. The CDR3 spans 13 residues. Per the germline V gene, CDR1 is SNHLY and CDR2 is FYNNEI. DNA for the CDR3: TGTGCCAGCAGTTTGACAGGCTCCTACGAGCAGTACTTC. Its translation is CASSLTGSYEQYF.

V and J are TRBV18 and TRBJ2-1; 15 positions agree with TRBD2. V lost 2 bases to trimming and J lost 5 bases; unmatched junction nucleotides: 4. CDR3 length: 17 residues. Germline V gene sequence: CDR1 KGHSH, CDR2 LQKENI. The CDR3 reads CASSPGLAGGHDNEQFF. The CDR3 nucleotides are TGTGCCAGCTCACCAGGACTAGCGGGAGGGCACGACAATGAGCAGTTCTTC.

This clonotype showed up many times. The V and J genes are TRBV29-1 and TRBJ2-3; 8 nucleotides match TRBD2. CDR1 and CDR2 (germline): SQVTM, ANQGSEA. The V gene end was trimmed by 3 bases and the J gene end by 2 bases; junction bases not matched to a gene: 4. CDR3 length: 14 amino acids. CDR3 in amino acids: CSVDVSGITDTQYF. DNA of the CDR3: TGCAGCGTTGACGTTAGCGGGATCACAGATACGCAGTATTTT.

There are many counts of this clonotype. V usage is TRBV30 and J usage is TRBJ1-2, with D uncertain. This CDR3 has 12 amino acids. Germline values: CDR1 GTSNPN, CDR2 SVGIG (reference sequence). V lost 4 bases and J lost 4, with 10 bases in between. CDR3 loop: CAWKSVAYGYTF. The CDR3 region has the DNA TGTGCCTGGAAATCAGTGGCCTATGGCTACACCTTC.

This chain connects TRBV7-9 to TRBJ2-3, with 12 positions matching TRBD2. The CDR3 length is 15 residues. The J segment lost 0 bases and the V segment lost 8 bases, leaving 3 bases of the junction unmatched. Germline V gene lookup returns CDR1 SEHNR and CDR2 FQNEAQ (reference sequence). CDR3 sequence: CASVLAGGSTDTQYF. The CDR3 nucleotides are TGTGCCAGCGTACTAGCGGGAGGAAGCACAGATACGCAGTATTTT.

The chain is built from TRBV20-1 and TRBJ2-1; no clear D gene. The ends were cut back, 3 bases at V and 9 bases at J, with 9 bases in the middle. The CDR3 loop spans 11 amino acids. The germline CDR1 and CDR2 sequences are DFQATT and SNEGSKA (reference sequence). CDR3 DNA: TGCAGTGCTAGTTTTCTAGGTGAGCAGTTCTTC. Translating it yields CSASFLGEQFF.

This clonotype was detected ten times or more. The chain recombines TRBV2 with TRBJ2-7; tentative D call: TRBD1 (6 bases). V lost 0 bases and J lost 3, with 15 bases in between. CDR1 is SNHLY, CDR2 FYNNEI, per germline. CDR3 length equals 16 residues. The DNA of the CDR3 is TGTGCCAGCAGTGAAGCAGGGGGTTGGGGCGGCTACGAGCAGTACTTC. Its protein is CASSEAGGWGGYEQYF.

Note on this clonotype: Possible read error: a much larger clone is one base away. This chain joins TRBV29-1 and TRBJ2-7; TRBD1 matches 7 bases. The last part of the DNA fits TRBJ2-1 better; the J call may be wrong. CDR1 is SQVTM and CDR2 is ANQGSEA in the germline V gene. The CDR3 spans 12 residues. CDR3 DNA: TGCAGCGCTCGACAGGGTTCCTACGAGCAGTTCTTC. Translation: CSARQGSYEQFF.

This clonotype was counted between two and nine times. CDR3 sequence reads: CASSLEMGAGELFF. The DNA for the CDR3 is TGTGCCAGCAGCCTGGAAATGGGGGCCGGGGAGCTGTTTTTT. The chain links TRBV7-9 to TRBJ2-2; either TRBD1 or TRBD2 may supply D (5 bases each). V was shortened by 5 bases and J by 6 bases, with 13 bases between the two germline ends. CDR1 SEHNR and CDR2 FQNEAQ come from the germline V gene (reference sequence). The CDR3 runs 14 residues.

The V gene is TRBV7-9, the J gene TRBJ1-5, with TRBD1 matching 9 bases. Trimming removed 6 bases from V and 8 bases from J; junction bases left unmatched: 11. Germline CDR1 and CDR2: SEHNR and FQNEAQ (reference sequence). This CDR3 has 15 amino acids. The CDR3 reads CASRPGTGSTEPQHF. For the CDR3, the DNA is TGTGCCAGCAGGCCCGGGACAGGGTCAACAGAGCCCCAGCATTTT.

The CDR3 DNA reads TGCAGTGCTAGTCCGGCAGGAGGTTCACCCCTCCACTTT. Translation gives CSASPAGGSPLHF. V and J are TRBV20-1 and TRBJ1-6, with D unclear. Germline V gives CDR1 DFQATT, CDR2 SNEGSKA (reference sequence). With 3 bases removed from V and 9 bases from J, the gap between germline ends came to 12 bases. The CDR3 has 13 amino acids.

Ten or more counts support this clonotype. CDR3 sequence reads: CSASSGTSGGSQETQYF. CDR3 nucleotide sequence: TGCAGTGCTAGCTCCGGGACTAGCGGGGGGAGCCAAGAGACCCAGTACTTC. The chain couples TRBV20-1 to TRBJ2-5, with 15 bases matching TRBD2. Germline lookup yields CDR1 DFQATT and CDR2 SNEGSKA (reference sequence). This CDR3 is built from 17 residues. With 3 bases clipped from V and 1 base from J, the junction kept 6 bases outside the gene matches.

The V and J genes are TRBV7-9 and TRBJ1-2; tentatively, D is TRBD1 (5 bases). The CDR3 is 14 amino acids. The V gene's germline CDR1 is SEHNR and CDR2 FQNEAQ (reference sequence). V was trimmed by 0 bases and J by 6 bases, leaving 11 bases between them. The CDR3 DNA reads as TGTGCCAGCAGCTTAGCAGAGACAGAAGATGGCTACACCTTC. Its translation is CASSLAETEDGYTF. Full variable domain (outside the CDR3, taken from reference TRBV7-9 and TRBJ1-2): DTGVSQNPRHKITKRGQNVTFRCDPISEHNRLYWYRQTLGQGPEFLTYFQNEAQLEKSRLLSDRFSAERPKGSFSTLEIQRTEQGDSAMYLCASSLAETEDGYTFGSGTRLTVV.

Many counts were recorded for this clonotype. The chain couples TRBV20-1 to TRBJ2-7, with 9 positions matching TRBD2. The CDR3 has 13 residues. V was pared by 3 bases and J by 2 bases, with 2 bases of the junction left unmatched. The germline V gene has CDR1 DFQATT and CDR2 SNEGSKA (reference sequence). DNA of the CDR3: TGCAGTGCTAGGAGCGGGAGGACCTACGAGCAGTACTTC. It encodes CSARSGRTYEQYF.

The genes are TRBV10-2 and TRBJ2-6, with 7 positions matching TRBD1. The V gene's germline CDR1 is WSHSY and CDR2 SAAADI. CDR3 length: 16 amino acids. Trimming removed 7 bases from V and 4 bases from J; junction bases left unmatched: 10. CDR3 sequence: CASMKTGQRGANVLTF. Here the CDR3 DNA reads TGCGCCAGCATGAAGACAGGGCAGAGGGGGGCCAACGTCCTGACTTTC.

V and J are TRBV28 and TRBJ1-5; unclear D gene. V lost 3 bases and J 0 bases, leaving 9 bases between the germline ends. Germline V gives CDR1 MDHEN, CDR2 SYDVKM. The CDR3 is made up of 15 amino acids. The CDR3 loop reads CASSFVPGSNQPQHF. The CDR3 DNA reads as TGTGCCAGCAGTTTTGTTCCGGGTAGCAATCAGCCCCAGCATTTT.

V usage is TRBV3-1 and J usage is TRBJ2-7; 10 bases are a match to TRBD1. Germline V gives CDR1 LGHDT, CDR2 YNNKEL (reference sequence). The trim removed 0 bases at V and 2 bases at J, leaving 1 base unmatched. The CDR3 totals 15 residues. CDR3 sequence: CASSQDGTGAYEQYF. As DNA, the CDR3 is TGTGCCAGCAGCCAAGATGGGACAGGGGCCTACGAGCAGTACTTC.

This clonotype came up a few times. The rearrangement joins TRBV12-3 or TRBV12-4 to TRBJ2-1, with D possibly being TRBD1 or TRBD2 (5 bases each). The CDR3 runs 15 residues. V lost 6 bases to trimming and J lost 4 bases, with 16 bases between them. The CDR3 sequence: CASRLPGPGYNEQFF. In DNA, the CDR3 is TGTGCCAGCAGGCTGCCGGGGCCTGGATACAATGAGCAGTTCTTC.